These T cell receptor beta chains were read from a single sample in a study of immune heterogeneity within non-small cell lung tumors. TCRdb re-derived calls from the multiplex PCR reads in MiXCR, one entry per CDR3 protein. The sample includes over 8,000 distinct CDR3 sequences, around 17% of them seen just once. The source material was lung tumor tissue. The receptors derive from a man aged 35 to 55 with non-small cell lung cancer. Each CDR3 is given without its conserved first and last residue.

>TRBV3-1|TRBJ2-2
ASSRDWNGELF
>TRBV20-1|TRBJ1-1
SARTAGRLSTTEAF
>TRBV6-1|TRBJ1-3
ASCRAGGIFSGNTIY
>TRBV28|TRBJ1-2
ASSYIQGDYGYT
>TRBV30|TRBJ2-5
ARRGREDRETQY
>TRBV20-1|TRBJ1-5
SASYGTNQPQH
>TRBV5-1|TRBJ2-3
ASSPGLAGNGADTQY
>TRBV7-9|TRBJ2-7
ARPPRDRQGPSYEQY
>TRBV6-6|TRBJ1-6
ASSYSDTGLYNSPLH
>TRBV7-2|TRBJ2-3
ASSMRQGGSTDTQY
>TRBV11-2|TRBJ1-4
AGSLQTSGQINEKLF
>TRBV6-1|TRBJ1-5
SSSEALMGHQPQH
>TRBV12-3/TRBV12-4|TRBJ2-1
ASSGLAGSYNEQF
>TRBV19|TRBJ2-5
ASSIWEGTGRETQY
>TRBV7-3|TRBJ2-2
ASSSRAGGSTGELF
>TRBV7-9|TRBJ2-3
ASSSVAGASDTQY
>TRBV29-1|TRBJ1-1
SVDRGTEAF
>TRBV6-2/TRBV6-3|TRBJ2-3
ASSYGGLRSDTQY
>TRBV6-2/TRBV6-3|TRBJ1-2
ASSSDRGHSNYGYT
>TRBV29-1|TRBJ1-2
SVGGDTGYT
>TRBV5-1|TRBJ1-1
ASSWGVGTEAF
>TRBV6-1|TRBJ2-4
ASSGDRGRENIQY
>TRBV15|TRBJ2-5
ATSRDRAGWETQY
>TRBV27|TRBJ2-1
ASSPDRLRGMDEQF
>TRBV18|TRBJ2-7
ASSNNRGDTYEQY
>TRBV7-3|TRBJ2-2
ASSLNNPGELF
>TRBV28|TRBJ1-1
ASSLGEAGGAITEAF
>TRBV7-3|TRBJ2-2
ASSLLGRSNTGELF
>TRBV6-1|TRBJ1-2
ASRAKLTGLYGYT
>TRBV3-1|TRBJ1-2
ASSQDRSGYGYT
>TRBV6-1|TRBJ2-3
ASSEPGQGVWYSTDTQY
>TRBV15|TRBJ1-3
ATGDDGNTIY
>TRBV7-3|TRBJ2-1
ASSLIYGNEQF
>TRBV2|TRBJ1-2
ASVDRVWNYGYT
>TRBV7-8|TRBJ1-6
ASSPGTAGSPLH
>TRBV28|TRBJ1-2
ASLLGPTANYGYT
>TRBV7-2|TRBJ1-5
ASSPRVGAGQPQH